This note documents a single T cell receptor beta chain sequence. Trimming stripped 7 bases from V and 5 bases from J, with 22 bases between. CDR1 is SGHDT and CDR2 is YYEEEE in the germline V gene. The CDR3 loop spans 17 amino acids. This sample stems from a study of OX40 agonist ivuxolimab in advanced cancers. At the level of the study: Each dose-escalation patient presented with hepatocellular carcinoma, melanoma, renal cell or head and neck cancer.

Measured with immunoSEQ multiplex PCR; TCRdb has only the in-frame clones, and not every one. The sample has around 45,000 clones; approximately 77% are singletons. This sequence originates from an adult with an advanced solid tumor such as melanoma, head and neck, liver or kidney cancer. The chain uses TRBV5-6 and TRBJ2-6, with TRBD1 as a possible D gene (5 bases). Sequencing was performed on CD4+ or CD8+ T cells sorted from blood, taken in a trial of the OX40 agonist ivuxolimab. The CDR3 DNA is TGTGCCAGCCCAGGGATCAATAGTCACAAGCGGGCCAACGTCCTGACTTTC. Its translation is CASPGINSHKRANVLTF.